A single sample gave rise to the 4 T cell receptor beta chains below, sequenced in a study of siplizumab effects on memory and regulatory T cells. Using immunoSEQ multiplex PCR, the repertoire was profiled, and TCRdb retains in-frame clones only, with some absent. In the table there are about 120,000 clones, just under 95% of which are singletons. The material sequenced was non-Treg CD4+ T cells sorted from blood. These receptors all come from a human donor in good health.

The V and J genes are TRBV25-1 and TRBJ1-2, with D possibly being TRBD1 (5 bases). CDR1 and CDR2 from the germline V gene are MGHDK and SYGVNS. The CDR3 totals 12 residues. V lost 5 bases and J 7 bases, leaving 11 bases between the germline ends. The DNA for the CDR3 is TGTGCCAGCAGTTCCCGGACATTTGGCTACACCTTC. As protein: CASSSRTFGYTF.

This chain connects TRBV6-1 to TRBJ2-1; D might be TRBD2 (6 bases). Trimming removed 5 bases from V and 7 bases from J, with 18 bases in between. The CDR3 is 15 residues long. The germline gives CDR1 MNHNS, CDR2 SASEGT. CDR3 sequence (DNA): TGTGCCAGCAGTAGCCTCCCGGGAGCATTGAATGAGCAGTTCTTC. Translating gives CASSSLPGALNEQFF.

This clone was counted only a few times. V and J are TRBV2 and TRBJ1-5, with 7 nucleotides matching TRBD1. CDR1 and CDR2 from the germline V gene are SNHLY and FYNNEI. The CDR3 consists of 13 residues. Unmatched junction bases numbered 7, after V lost 5 bases and J lost 9 bases. The CDR3 loop reads CASSFGQVLPQHF. DNA for the CDR3: TGTGCCAGCAGTTTCGGACAGGTCTTGCCCCAGCATTTT.

This sequence joins TRBV6-5 and TRBJ1-2; D not resolved. Germline V lookup: CDR1 MNHEY, CDR2 SVGAGI. V lost 2 bases, J lost 0 bases, and 4 bases lay in between. The CDR3 runs 13 residues. CDR3 DNA: TGTGCCAGCAGTTACAGGGCTAACTATGGCTACACCTTC. It codes for CASSYRANYGYTF.